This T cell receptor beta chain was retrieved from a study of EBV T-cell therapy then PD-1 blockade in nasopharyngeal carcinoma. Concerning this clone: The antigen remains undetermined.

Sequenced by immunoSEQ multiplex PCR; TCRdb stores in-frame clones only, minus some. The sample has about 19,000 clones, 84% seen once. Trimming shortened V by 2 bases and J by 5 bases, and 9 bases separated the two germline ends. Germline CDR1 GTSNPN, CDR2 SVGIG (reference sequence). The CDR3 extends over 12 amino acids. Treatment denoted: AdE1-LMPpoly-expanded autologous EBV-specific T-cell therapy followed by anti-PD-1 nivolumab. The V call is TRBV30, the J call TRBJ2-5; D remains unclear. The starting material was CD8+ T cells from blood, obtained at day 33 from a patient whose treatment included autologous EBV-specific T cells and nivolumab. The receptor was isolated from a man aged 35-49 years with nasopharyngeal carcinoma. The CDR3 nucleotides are TGTGCCTGGAGTTGGGTCTCTGAGACCCAGTACTTC. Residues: CAWSWVSETQYF. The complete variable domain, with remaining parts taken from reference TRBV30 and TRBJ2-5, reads SQTIHQWPATLVQPVGSPLSLECTVEGTSNPNLYWYRQAAGRGLQLLFYSVGIGQISSEVPQNLSASRPQDRQFILSSKKLLLSDSGFYLCAWSWVSETQYFGPGTRLLVL.